The 27 T cell receptor beta chains below come from one sample, sequenced in a study of CD8+CD57+ T cells in acquired aplastic anemia. Genomic DNA templated the TCR beta VDJ and CDR3 profiling. TCRdb reanalysed the reads using MiXCR and keeps one entry per CDR3 protein. The table has under 350,000 distinct CDR3 sequences, roughly 59% seen once. For sequencing, patients were chosen who had shown expansion of CD8+CD57+ cells by flow cytometry. Sequencing was performed on sorted CD4+, CD8+, or CD8+CD57+ T cells (not recorded which) from PBMCs. Every receptor here comes from a human donor with aplastic anemia.

The chain has TRBV20-1 and TRBJ2-7; D unresolved. V was pared by 3 bases and J by 1 base, with 7 bases between. Germline V gives CDR1 DFQATT, CDR2 SNEGSKA (reference sequence). The CDR3 extends over 12 amino acids. The CDR3: CSASGVSYEQYF. DNA of the CDR3: TGCAGTGCTAGTGGGGTGTCCTACGAGCAGTACTTC.

V gene TRBV5-5 combines with J gene TRBJ1-6; tentatively, D is TRBD1 (5 bases). Germline values: CDR1 SGHKS, CDR2 YYEKEE (reference sequence). The length of the CDR3 is 14 residues. Trimming took off 1 base at V and 11 bases at J, with 13 bases between the two ends. The CDR3 bases are TGTGCCAGCAGCTTGAGGGGCGACGATACACCCCTCCACTTT. Encoded protein: CASSLRGDDTPLHF. The variable domain in full, with the rest retrieved from reference TRBV5-5 and TRBJ1-6, is DAGVTQSPTHLIKTRGQQVTLRCSPISGHKSVSWYQQVLGQGPQFIFQYYEKEERGRGNFPDRFSARQFPNYSSELNVNALLLGDSALYLCASSLRGDDTPLHFGNGTRLTVT.

In regard to this clonotype: In this CDR3 the conserved last residue, phenylalanine or tryptophan, is missing, so a read error is likely. J is TRBJ2-5 and V is TRBV14, with TRBD1 matching over 9 bases. This CDR3 is 16 amino acids long. The V and J ends lost 4 bases and 2 bases, in that order; junction bases with no gene match: 8. Germline lookup yields CDR1 SGHDN and CDR2 FVKESK. The CDR3 protein is CASSLAGTGQQETQYL. DNA of the CDR3: TGTGCCAGCAGCCTTGCCGGGACAGGGCAACAAGAGACCCAGTACTTA.

This clonotype was recorded a few times. The chain couples TRBV7-7 to TRBJ2-7; 8 positions agree with TRBD2. The CDR3 spans 15 residues. Germline V gives CDR1 SSHAT, CDR2 FNYEAQ (reference sequence). J lost 5 bases, V lost 1 base, and 7 bases had no gene match. CDR3 loop: CASSLEAGAPNEQYF. The CDR3 nucleotides read TGTGCCAGCAGCTTAGAAGCGGGGGCACCCAACGAGCAGTACTTC.

This chain links TRBV29-1 with TRBJ2-1, with a weak D call TRBD2 (5 bases). The CDR3 consists of 14 residues. The germline V gene has CDR1 SQVTM and CDR2 ANQGSEA. Trimming removed 6 bases from V and 0 bases from J, with 12 bases in between. This CDR3 is CSVVSGSSYNEQFF. CDR3 DNA: TGCAGCGTCGTCAGCGGTAGCTCCTACAATGAGCAGTTCTTC.

This clonotype was counted ten times or more. The V gene is TRBV5-1, the J gene TRBJ1-1, with D possibly being TRBD1 (5 bases). The CDR3 runs 15 residues. Germline V lookup: CDR1 SGHRS, CDR2 YFSETQ. With 0 bases removed from V and 1 base from J, the gap between germline ends came to 10 bases. DNA for the CDR3: TGCGCCAGCAGCTTGGGTTTTCAGGGGAACACTGAAGCTTTCTTT. Its protein is CASSLGFQGNTEAFF.

The sample holds many counts of this clonotype. The chain joins TRBV20-1 to TRBJ2-7, with D possibly matching TRBD2 (7 bases). CDR1 DFQATT and CDR2 SNEGSKA come from the germline V gene (reference sequence). CDR3 size: 14 residues. V lost 6 bases and J lost 3, with 18 bases in between. As DNA, the CDR3 is TGCAGTGCCCAGCGGGGACAACAATACTACGAGCAGTACTTC. Its translation: CSAQRGQQYYEQYF.

This clonotype was seen many times. This chain connects TRBV12-3 or TRBV12-4 to TRBJ2-1, with 13 bases that match TRBD2. CDR3 length equals 18 residues. V lost 5 bases and J lost 4; bases outside the gene matches: 11. CDR3 sequence reads: CASSPRTSGRGGYNEQFF. The CDR3 DNA reads TGTGCCAGCAGTCCTCGGACTAGCGGGAGAGGAGGGTACAATGAGCAGTTCTTC.

V usage is TRBV7-9 and J usage is TRBJ2-1, with D perhaps matching TRBD1 (6 bases). Germline CDR1 reads SEHNR; CDR2 reads FQNEAQ (reference sequence). The V end was cut by 2 bases, the J end by 6 bases, with 11 bases between. The CDR3 has 14 residues. CDR3: CASSLQQGVNEQFF. As DNA, the CDR3 is TGTGCCAGCAGCTTACAACAGGGTGTCAATGAGCAGTTCTTC.

The chain combines TRBV10-3 with TRBJ1-3, with TRBD1 matching over 9 bases. From germline, CDR1 is ENHRY and CDR2 SYGVKD. Unmatched junction bases numbered 5, after V lost 7 bases and J lost 7 bases. The CDR3 loop spans 13 amino acids. The CDR3 bases are TGTGCCATCATGACAGGGGGACCGAACACCATATATTTT. As protein: CAIMTGGPNTIYF.

The chain recombines TRBV6-4 with TRBJ2-3, with TRBD1 matching 7 bases. Germline loops: CDR1 MRHNA, CDR2 SNTAGT. This CDR3 has 15 residues. V lost 6 bases to trimming and J lost 0 bases; unmatched junction nucleotides: 6. The CDR3 DNA is TGTGCCAGCAGAAAACGGGGACAGAGCACAGATACGCAGTATTTT. Protein: CASRKRGQSTDTQYF.

This chain uses TRBV7-6 with TRBJ2-1, with 10 bases identical to TRBD2. In germline, CDR1 is SGHVS, CDR2 FNYEAQ. V was pared by 3 bases and J by 6 bases, with 14 bases of the junction left unmatched. The CDR3 runs 18 residues. Here the CDR3 reads CASSFYPSLAGLGNEQFF. The DNA of the CDR3 is TGTGCCAGCAGCTTTTATCCCTCACTAGCGGGGTTGGGCAATGAGCAGTTCTTC.

Comments on this clonotype: Just one base apart from a much larger clone, this may be a read error. V gene TRBV3-1 combines with J gene TRBJ1-4; D gene uncertain. Germline V gene data show CDR1 as LGHDT and CDR2 as YNNKEL (reference sequence). The CDR3 loop spans 15 amino acids. The CDR3 spells CASSQAYGRNAKLFF. CDR3 nucleotides: TGTGCCAGCAGCCAAGCCTACGGTAGAAATGCAAAACTGTTTTTT. The whole variable domain, filled in from reference TRBV3-1 and TRBJ1-4, reads DTAVSQTPKYLVTQMGNDKSIKCEQNLGHDTMYWYKQDSKKFLKIMFSYNNKELIINETVPNRFSPKSPDKAHLNLHINSLELGDSAVYFCASSQAYGRNAKLFFGSGTQLSVL.

This clonotype was seen a few times. This chain connects TRBV29-1 to TRBJ2-1; D ambiguous. V gave up 0 bases and J gave up 7 bases, with 7 bases separating them. The CDR3 spans 12 residues. The germline V gene encodes CDR1 SQVTM and CDR2 ANQGSEA. DNA of the CDR3: TGCAGCGTTGAAGATACGGGTAATGAGCAGTTCTTC. This encodes CSVEDTGNEQFF.

The chain has TRBV10-3 and TRBJ2-1, with D perhaps TRBD2 (6 bases). The CDR3 extends over 14 amino acids. Germline-derived CDR1 and CDR2 are ENHRY and SYGVKD. The ends were cut back, 5 bases at V and 2 bases at J, with 10 bases in the middle. In DNA, the CDR3 is TGTGCCATCAGTAAAGGAGGGGCCTACAATGAGCAGTTCTTC. This sequence encodes CAISKGGAYNEQFF.

The chain employs TRBV20-1 and TRBJ1-3, with 7 bases aligning to TRBD1. After removal of 4 bases from V and 2 bases from J, the junction contained 14 bases not matched to a gene. The CDR3 has 17 residues. Germline CDR1 is DFQATT and CDR2 is SNEGSKA (reference sequence). CDR3 sequence: CSATPLPTGSTGNTIYF. Written as DNA, the CDR3 is TGCAGTGCTACACCTTTACCGACAGGGTCAACTGGAAACACCATATATTTT.

The rearrangement joins TRBV5-1 to TRBJ1-4; TRBD1 matches 9 bases. This CDR3 region has 16 residues. Looked up from germline, CDR1 is SGHRS and CDR2 is YFSETQ. The junction had 4 bases not matched to a gene; V was cut back by 4 bases and J by 0 bases. CDR3 protein: CASSTTGGSTNEKLFF. DNA for the CDR3: TGCGCCAGCAGCACTACAGGGGGCTCAACTAATGAAAAACTGTTTTTT.

This chain uses TRBV19 with TRBJ2-1, with a possible D match to TRBD2 (7 bases). Between the trimmed V and J ends, which lost 0 bases and 8 bases, there was a span of 14 bases. The CDR3 is made up of 15 amino acids. Germline CDR1 reads LNHDA; CDR2 reads SQIVND (reference sequence). The CDR3 nucleotides are TGTGCCAGTAGTATAGAGTGGGGGGGCCCTGATGAGCAGTTCTTC. This translates into CASSIEWGGPDEQFF.

This chain connects TRBV10-3 to TRBJ1-2; a possible D gene is TRBD1 (6 bases). The ends were cut back, 6 bases at V and 2 bases at J, with 10 bases in the middle. CDR1 and CDR2 (germline): ENHRY, SYGVKD. The CDR3 length is 13 residues. The CDR3 loop reads CAIRTDSNYGYTF. The CDR3 nucleotides are TGTGCCATCAGGACGGACAGCAACTATGGCTACACCTTC.

This clonotype was picked up many times. For the CDR3, the DNA is TGCGCCAGCAGCTTCAGACTAGCGGGGGGGAGCTCCTACGAGCAGTACTTC. Its translation is CASSFRLAGGSSYEQYF. This rearrangement joins TRBV5-1 to TRBJ2-7, with 14 nucleotides matching TRBD2. V was clipped by 2 bases and J by 0 bases; unmatched bases: 4. This CDR3 has 17 amino acids. In germline, CDR1 is SGHRS, CDR2 YFSETQ.

The genes are TRBV15 and TRBJ2-3; TRBD2 matches at 7 bases. CDR1 LNHNV and CDR2 YYDKDF come from the germline V gene (reference sequence). The ends lost 1 base at V and 0 bases at J; junction bases unmatched: 7. There are 17 residues in the CDR3. The CDR3 is CATSRGFAGVSTDTQYF. The CDR3 DNA follows: TGTGCCACCAGCAGAGGCTTTGCGGGGGTTAGCACAGATACGCAGTATTTT.

The chain carries TRBV2 and TRBJ1-1; 7 bases map to TRBD1. CDR1 is SNHLY, CDR2 FYNNEI, per germline. Trimming took 0 bases from V and 9 from J; bases not matched to a gene: 7. CDR3 length: 14 amino acids. In nucleotides, the CDR3 is TGTGCCAGCAGTGAAGCGCTCATAAGGGGGCAAGCTTTCTTT. Amino acid sequence: CASSEALIRGQAFF. The variable domain in full, with the rest retrieved from reference TRBV2 and TRBJ1-1, is EPEVTQTPSHQVTQMGQEVILRCVPISNHLYFYWYRQILGQKVEFLVSFYNNEISEKSEIFDDQFSVERPDGSNFTLKIRSTKLEDSAMYFCASSEALIRGQAFFGQGTRLTVV.

The chain joins TRBV7-3 to TRBJ2-5, with D possibly TRBD1 on 6 matching bases. Per the germline V gene, CDR1 is SGHTA and CDR2 is FQGTGA. With 0 bases removed from V and 5 bases from J, the gap between germline ends came to 13 bases. The CDR3 loop spans 15 amino acids. For the CDR3, the DNA is TGTGCCAGCAGCTTAACTCAGGGGTTGTTGGAGACCCAGTACTTC. This translates into CASSLTQGLLETQYF.

This clonotype was counted a few times. Given a much more abundant clone one base away, this may be a read error. This CDR3 reads CASSFGDGWGGQYF. The CDR3 coding sequence is TGTGCCAGCAGCTTTGGGGACGGGTGGGGCGGGCAGTACTTC. V is TRBV7-8 and J is TRBJ2-7; D may correspond to TRBD1 or TRBD2 (5 bases each). The germline V and J ends were trimmed by 3 bases and 9 bases, with 18 bases remaining between them. The germline CDR1 and CDR2 sequences are SGHVS and FQNEAQ. This CDR3 comprises 14 residues.

Turning to this clonotype: This may come from a read error, since a much larger clone is one base off. The chain is built from TRBV11-2 and TRBJ2-4; D not resolved. CDR3 length: 17 amino acids. Germline-derived CDR1 and CDR2 are SGHAT and FQNNGV. Trimming left V 2 bases short and J 0 bases short, with 14 bases between. CDR3 loop: CASSLRVEVGAKNIQYF. The CDR3 region has the DNA TGTGCCAGCAGCTTAAGGGTAGAGGTGGGAGCCAAAAACATTCAGTACTTC.

The rearrangement links TRBV19 to TRBJ1-2; TRBD1 agrees at 7 bases. The CDR3 extends over 15 amino acids. The germline CDR1 and CDR2 sequences are LNHDA and SQIVND (reference sequence). V was clipped by 5 bases and J by 6 bases; unmatched bases: 12. In nucleotides, the CDR3 is TGTGCCAGTAGTTCACAGGGGCGTGGGGGTGATGGCTACACCTTC. Translated: CASSSQGRGGDGYTF. Complete variable domain (other parts from reference TRBV19 and TRBJ1-2): DGGITQSPKYLFRKEGQNVTLSCEQNLNHDAMYWYRQDPGQGLRLIYYSQIVNDFQKGDIAEGYSVSREKKESFPLTVTSAQKNPTAFYLCASSSQGRGGDGYTFGSGTRLTVV.

This clonotype was observed a few times. The chain recombines TRBV10-2 with TRBJ2-7; 9 positions agree with TRBD1. After removal of 7 bases from V and 6 bases from J, the junction contained 10 bases not matched to a gene. Germline CDR1 and CDR2: WSHSY and SAAADI. This CDR3 has 14 amino acids. The CDR3 nucleotides read TGCGCCAGCACGGTCCGACAGGGGGGGTCCGAGCAGTACTTC. Its translation is CASTVRQGGSEQYF.